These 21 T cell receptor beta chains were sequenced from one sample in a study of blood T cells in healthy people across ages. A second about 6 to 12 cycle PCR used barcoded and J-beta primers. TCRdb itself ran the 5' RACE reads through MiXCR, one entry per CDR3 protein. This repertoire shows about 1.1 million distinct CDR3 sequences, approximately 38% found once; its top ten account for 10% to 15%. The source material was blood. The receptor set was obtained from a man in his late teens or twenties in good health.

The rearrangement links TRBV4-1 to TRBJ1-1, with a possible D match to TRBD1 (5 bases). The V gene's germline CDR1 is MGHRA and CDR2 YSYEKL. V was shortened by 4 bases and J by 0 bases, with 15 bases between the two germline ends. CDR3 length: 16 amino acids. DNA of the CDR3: TGCGCCAGCAGCCTCGCCGGGACGAGGATGAACACTGAAGCTTTCTTT. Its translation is CASSLAGTRMNTEAFF.

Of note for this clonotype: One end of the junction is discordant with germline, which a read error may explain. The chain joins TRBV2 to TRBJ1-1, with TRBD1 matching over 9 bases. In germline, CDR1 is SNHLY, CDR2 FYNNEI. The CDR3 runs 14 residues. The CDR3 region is CASTEQGAYTEAFF. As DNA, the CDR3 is TGTGCCAGCACCGAACAGGGGGCGTACACTGAGGCTTTCTTT. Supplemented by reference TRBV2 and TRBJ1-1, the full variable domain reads EPEVTQTPSHQVTQMGQEVILRCVPISNHLYFYWYRQILGQKVEFLVSFYNNEISEKSEIFDDQFSVERPDGSNFTLKIRSTKLEDSAMYFCASTEQGAYTEAFFGQGTRLTVV.

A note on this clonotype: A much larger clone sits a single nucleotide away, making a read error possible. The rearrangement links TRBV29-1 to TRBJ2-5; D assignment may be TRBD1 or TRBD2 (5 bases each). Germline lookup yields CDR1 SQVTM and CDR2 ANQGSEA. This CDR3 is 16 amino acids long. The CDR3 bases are TGCTGCGTTGAAGAGAGCTTCGGGGCAGACCAAGAGACCCAGTACTTC. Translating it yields CCVEESFGADQETQYF. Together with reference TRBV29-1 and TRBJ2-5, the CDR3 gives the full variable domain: SAVISQKPSRDICQRGTSLTIQCQVDSQVTMMFWYRQQPGQSLTLIATANQGSEATYESGFVIDKFPISRPNLTFSTLTVSNMSPEDSSIYLCCVEESFGADQETQYFGPGTRLLVL.

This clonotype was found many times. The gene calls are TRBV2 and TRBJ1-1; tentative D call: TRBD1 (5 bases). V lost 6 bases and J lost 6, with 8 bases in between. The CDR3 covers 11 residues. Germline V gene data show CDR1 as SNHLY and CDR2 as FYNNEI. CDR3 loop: CASSGGSEAFF. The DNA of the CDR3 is TGTGCCAGCAGCGGGGGTTCTGAAGCTTTCTTT.

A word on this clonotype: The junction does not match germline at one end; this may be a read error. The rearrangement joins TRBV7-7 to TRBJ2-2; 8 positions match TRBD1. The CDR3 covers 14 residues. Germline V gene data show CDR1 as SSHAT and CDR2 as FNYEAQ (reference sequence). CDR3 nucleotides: TGTGCTAGCAGCGAAGGACAGGGACCCGGGGAGCTGTTTTTT. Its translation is CASSEGQGPGELFF.

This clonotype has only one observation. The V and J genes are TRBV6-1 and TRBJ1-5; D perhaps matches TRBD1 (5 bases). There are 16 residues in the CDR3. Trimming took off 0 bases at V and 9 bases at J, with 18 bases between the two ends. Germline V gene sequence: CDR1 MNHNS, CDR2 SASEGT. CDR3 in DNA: TGTGCCAGCAGTGAAGCCTTGAGAGGGGACGGGCGGCCCCAGCATTTT. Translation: CASSEALRGDGRPQHF.

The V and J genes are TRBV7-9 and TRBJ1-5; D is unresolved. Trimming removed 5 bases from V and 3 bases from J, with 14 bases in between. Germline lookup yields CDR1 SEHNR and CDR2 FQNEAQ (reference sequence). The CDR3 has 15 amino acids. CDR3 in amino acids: CASSKAGDNNQPQHF. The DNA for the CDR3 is TGTGCCAGCAGCAAGGCGGGAGATAACAATCAGCCCCAGCATTTT. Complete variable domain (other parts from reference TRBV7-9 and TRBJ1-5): DTGVSQNPRHKITKRGQNVTFRCDPISEHNRLYWYRQTLGQGPEFLTYFQNEAQLEKSRLLSDRFSAERPKGSFSTLEIQRTEQGDSAMYLCASSKAGDNNQPQHFGDGTRLSIL.

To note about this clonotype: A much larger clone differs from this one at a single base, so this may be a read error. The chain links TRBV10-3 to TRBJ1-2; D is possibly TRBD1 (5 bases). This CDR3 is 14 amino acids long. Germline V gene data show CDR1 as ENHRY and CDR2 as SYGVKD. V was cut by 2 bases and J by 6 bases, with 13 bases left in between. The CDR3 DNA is TGTGCCATCAGTGAGGCTGGGGCAGCTCATGGCTACACCTTC. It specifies CAISEAGAAHGYTF.

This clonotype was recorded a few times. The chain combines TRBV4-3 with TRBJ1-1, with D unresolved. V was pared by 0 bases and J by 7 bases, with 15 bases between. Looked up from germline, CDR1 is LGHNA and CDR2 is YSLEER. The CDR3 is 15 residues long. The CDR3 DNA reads TGCGCCAGCAGCCAAGATCAGAGTTTACTTAATGAAGCTTTCTTT. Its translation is CASSQDQSLLNEAFF.

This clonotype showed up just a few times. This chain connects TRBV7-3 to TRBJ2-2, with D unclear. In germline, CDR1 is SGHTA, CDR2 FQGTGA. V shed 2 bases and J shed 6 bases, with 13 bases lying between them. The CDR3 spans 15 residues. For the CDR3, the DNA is TGTGCCAGCAGCTTAGCGTCGACATTTCCCGGGGAGCTGTTTTTT. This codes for CASSLASTFPGELFF. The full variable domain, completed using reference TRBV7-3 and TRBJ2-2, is GAGVSQTPSNKVTEKGKYVELRCDPISGHTALYWYRQSLGQGPEFLIYFQGTGAADDSGLPNDRFFAVRPEGSVSTLKIQRTERGDSAVYLCASSLASTFPGELFFGEGSRLTVL.

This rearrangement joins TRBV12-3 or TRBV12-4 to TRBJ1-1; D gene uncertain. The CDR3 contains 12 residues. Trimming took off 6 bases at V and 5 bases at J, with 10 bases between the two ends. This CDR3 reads CASSRATTEAFF. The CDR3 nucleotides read TGTGCCAGCAGCCGGGCCACAACTGAAGCTTTCTTT.

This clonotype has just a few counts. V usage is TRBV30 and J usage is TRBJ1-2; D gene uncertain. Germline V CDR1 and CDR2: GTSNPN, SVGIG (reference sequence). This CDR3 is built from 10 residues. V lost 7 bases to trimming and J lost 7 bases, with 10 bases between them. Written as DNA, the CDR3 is TGTGCCTTGCTGGGCGGTGGCTACACCTTC. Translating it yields CALLGGGYTF.

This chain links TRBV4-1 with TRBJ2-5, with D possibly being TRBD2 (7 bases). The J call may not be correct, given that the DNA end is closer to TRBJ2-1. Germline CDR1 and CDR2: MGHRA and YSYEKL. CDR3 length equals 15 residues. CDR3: CASSQVQRGQETQFF. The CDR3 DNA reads TGCGCCAGCAGCCAAGTACAGCGGGGACAAGAGACCCAGTTCTTC.

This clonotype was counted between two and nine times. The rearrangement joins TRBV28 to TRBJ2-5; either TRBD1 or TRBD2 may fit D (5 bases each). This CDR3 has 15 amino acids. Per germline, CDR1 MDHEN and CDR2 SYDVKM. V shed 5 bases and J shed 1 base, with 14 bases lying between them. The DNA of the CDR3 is TGTGCCAGCAGTCTAACGGGACGGATCCAAGAGACCCAGTACTTC. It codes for CASSLTGRIQETQYF.

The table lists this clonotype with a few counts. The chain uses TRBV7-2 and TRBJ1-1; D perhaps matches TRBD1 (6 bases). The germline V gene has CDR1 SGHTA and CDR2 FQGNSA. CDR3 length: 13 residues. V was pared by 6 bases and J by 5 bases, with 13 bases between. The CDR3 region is CASSIQGKTEAFF. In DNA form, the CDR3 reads TGTGCCAGCAGTATCCAGGGGAAAACTGAAGCTTTCTTT.

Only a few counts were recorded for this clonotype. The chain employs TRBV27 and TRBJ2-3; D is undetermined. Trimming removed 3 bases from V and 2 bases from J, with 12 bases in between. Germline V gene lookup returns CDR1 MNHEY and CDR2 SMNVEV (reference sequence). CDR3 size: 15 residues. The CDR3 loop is CASSFYPGDTDTQYF. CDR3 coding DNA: TGTGCCAGCAGTTTCTATCCAGGAGACACAGATACGCAGTATTTT.

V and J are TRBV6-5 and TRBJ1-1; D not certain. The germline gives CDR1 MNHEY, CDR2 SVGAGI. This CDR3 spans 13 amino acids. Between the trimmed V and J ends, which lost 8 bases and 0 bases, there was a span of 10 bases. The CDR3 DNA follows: TGTGCCAGCCAGGTGACGATGAACACTGAAGCTTTCTTT. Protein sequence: CASQVTMNTEAFF.

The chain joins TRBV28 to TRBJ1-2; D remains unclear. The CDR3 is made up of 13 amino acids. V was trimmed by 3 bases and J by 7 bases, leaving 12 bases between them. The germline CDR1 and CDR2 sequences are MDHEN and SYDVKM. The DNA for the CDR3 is TGTGCCAGCAGTTTTGGCAGGACCAGTGGCTACACCTTC. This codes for CASSFGRTSGYTF.

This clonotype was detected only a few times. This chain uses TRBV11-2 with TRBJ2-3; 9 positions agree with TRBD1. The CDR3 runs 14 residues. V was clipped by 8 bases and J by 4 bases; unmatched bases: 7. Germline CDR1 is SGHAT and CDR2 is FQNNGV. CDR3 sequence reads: CASFGTGPADTQYF. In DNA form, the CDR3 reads TGTGCCAGCTTTGGGACAGGGCCCGCAGATACGCAGTATTTT.

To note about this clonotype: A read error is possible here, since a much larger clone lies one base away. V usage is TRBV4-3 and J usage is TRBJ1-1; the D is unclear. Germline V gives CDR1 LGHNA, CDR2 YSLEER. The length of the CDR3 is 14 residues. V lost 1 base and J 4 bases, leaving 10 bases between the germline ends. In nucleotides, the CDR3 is TGCGCCAGCAGCCAAGGCACGGTAAGCACTGAAGCTTTCTTT. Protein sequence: CASSQGTVSTEAFF.

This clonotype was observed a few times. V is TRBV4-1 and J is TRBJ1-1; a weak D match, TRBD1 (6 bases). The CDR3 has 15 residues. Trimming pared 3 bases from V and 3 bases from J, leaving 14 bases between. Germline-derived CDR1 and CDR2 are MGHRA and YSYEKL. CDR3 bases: TGCGCCAGCAGCCATCCTACAGGGCAGGACACTGAAGCTTTCTTT. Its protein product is CASSHPTGQDTEAFF.